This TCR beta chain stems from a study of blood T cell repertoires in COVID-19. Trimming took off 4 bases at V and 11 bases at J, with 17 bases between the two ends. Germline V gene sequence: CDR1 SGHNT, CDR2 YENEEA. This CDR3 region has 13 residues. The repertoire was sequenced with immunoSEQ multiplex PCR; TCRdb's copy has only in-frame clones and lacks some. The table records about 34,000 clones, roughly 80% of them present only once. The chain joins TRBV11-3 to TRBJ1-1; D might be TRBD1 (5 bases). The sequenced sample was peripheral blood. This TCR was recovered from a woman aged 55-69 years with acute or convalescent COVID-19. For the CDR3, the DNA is TGTGCCAGCAGCTATGGGCCCAGGGCCCCGGCTTTCTTT. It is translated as CASSYGPRAPAFF. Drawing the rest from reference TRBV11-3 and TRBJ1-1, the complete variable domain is EAGVVQSPRYKIIEKKQPVAFWCNPISGHNTLYWYLQNLGQGPELLIRYENEEAVDDSQLPKDRFSAERLKGVDSTLKIQPAELGDSAVYLCASSYGPRAPAFFGQGTRLTVV.